This TCR beta chain stems from a study of glioma-infiltrating T cells. Study conclusions and caveats: Only very few CDR3 sequences appeared in both tissue and blood. Tissue-blood divergence was below expectation in non-neoplastic patients, above in gliomas.

The iRepertoire nested amplicon-rescue multiplex PCR amplified TCR alpha and beta CDR3s from RNA. Using its own MiXCR run on the multiplex PCR reads, TCRdb lists one record per CDR3 protein. The sample contains 90,000 or so distinct CDR3 sequences, about 37% of which appear only once. CDR3 size: 16 residues. V was cut by 1 base and J by 9 bases, with 16 bases left in between. CDR1 and CDR2 from the germline V gene are KGHSH and LQKENI. This clonotype showed up many times. Antigen specificity is unknown. The receptor's source is a human donor with low-grade glioma or glioblastoma, undergoing nonglioma brain surgery, or in good health (not recorded which). The chain links TRBV18 to TRBJ1-6, with a tentative D call TRBD1 (6 bases). The sample taken for sequencing was glioma tissue, nonneoplastic brain tissue, or PBMCs (not recorded which). The CDR3 region is CASSPLPGVGGSPLHF. Here the CDR3 DNA reads TGTGCCAGCTCACCACTCCCAGGGGTGGGGGGTTCACCCCTCCACTTT.